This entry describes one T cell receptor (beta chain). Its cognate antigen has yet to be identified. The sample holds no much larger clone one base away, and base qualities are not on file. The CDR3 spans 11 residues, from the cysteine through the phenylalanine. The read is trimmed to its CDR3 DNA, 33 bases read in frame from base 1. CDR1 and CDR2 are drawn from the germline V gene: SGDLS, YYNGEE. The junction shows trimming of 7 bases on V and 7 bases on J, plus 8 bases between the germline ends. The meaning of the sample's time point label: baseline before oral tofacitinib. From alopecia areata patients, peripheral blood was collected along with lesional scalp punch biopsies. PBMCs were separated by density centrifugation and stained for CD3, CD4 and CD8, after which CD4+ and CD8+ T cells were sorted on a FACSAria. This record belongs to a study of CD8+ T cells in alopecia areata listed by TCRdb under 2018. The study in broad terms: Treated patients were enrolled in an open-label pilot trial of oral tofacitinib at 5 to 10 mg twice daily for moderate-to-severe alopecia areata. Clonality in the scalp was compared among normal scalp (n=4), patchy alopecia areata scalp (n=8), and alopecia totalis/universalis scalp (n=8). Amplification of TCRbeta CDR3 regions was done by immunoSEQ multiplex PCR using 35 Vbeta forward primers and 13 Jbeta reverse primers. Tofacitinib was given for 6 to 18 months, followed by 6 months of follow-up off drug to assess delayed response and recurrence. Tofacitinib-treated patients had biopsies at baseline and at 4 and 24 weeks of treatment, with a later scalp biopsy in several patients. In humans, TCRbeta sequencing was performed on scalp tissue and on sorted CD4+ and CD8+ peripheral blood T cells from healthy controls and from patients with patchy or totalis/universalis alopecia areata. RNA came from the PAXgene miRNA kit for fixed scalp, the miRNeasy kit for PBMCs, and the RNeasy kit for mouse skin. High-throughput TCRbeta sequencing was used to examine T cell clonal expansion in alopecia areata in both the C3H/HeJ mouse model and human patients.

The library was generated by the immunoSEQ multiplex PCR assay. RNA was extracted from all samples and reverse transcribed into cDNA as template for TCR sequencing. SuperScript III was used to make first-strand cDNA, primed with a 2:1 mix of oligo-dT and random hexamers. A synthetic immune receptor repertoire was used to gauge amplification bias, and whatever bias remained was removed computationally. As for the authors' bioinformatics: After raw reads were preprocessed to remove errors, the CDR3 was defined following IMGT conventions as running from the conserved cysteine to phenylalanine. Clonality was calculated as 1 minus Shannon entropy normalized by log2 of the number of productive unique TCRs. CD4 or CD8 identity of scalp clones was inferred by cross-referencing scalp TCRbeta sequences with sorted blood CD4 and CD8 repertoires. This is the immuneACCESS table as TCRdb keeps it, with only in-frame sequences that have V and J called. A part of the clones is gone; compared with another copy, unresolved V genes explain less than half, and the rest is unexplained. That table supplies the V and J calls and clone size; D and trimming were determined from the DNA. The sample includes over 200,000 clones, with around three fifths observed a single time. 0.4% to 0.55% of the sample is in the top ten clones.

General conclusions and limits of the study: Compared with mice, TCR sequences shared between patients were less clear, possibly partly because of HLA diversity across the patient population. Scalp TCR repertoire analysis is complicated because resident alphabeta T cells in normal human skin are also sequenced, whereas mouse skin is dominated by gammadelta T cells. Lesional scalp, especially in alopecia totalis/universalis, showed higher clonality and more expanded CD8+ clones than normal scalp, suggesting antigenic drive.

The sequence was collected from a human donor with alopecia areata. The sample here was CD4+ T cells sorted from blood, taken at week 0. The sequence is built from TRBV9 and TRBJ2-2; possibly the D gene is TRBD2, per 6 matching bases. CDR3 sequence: CASSGSGELFF. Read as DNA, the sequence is TGTGCCAGCTCCGGGAGCGGGGAGCTGTTTTTT.